This TCR beta chain was observed in a study of blood T cell repertoires in COVID-19. The overall study: Samples taken during acute and convalescent COVID-19 were collected in the United States, Italy and Spain. The cDNA or gDNA used as material had been derived from T cells, B-cell-depleted T cells, or PBMCs.

Per the original methods: Scientists estimated how many nucleated cells there were by amplifying reference gene primers. Here immunoSEQ multiplex PCR was the method, and the copy in TCRdb shows in-frame clones only, minus some. Clone size and V and J calls were adopted from that table, with D and trimming inferred from the DNA. The sample records roughly 150,000 clones, about 89% being singletons. This CDR3 contains 15 residues. V shed 2 bases, J shed 2 bases, and the junction held 2 bases outside the gene matches. Germline loops: CDR1 LGHDT, CDR2 YNNKEL (reference sequence). The table lists this clone with a count of one.

This sequence joins TRBV3-1 (or the pseudogene TRBV3-2) and TRBJ2-2, with 7 bases aligning to TRBD2. The sequence derives from a man in his sixties with acute or convalescent COVID-19. The sequenced material came from peripheral blood. The CDR3: CASSQSGVNTGELFF. In nucleotides, the CDR3 is TGTGCCAGCAGCCAAAGCGGGGTAAACACCGGGGAGCTGTTTTTT.